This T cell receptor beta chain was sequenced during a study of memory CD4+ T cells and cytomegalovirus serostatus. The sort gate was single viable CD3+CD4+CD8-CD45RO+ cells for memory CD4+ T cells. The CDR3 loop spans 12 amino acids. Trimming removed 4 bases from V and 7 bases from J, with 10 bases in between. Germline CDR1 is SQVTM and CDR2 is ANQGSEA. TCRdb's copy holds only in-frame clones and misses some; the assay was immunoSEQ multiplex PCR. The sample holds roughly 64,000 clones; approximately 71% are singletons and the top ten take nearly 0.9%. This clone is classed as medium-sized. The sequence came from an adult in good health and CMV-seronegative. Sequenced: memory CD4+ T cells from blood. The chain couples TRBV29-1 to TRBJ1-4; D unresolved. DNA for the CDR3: TGCAGCGTTGCAGGATTAGGTGAAAAACTGTTTTTT. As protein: CSVAGLGEKLFF.